This T cell receptor beta chain was found in a study of beta chain features in type 1 diabetes. A remark on this clone: Its antigen is unidentified.

This CDR3 is built from 16 residues. V lost 1 base to trimming and J lost 4 bases, with 15 bases between them. Germline-derived CDR1 and CDR2 are SGHNT and YYREEE (reference sequence). The study, taken as a whole, reports: A greater similarity of naive, central memory and Treg TCRB repertoires was seen among patients than among healthy donors. When Type 1 diabetes patients were examined, their TCRB CDR3s proved moderately but significantly shorter in all four CD4+ subsets.

The isolated RNA, all of it, was reverse transcribed, so expressed TCRB transcripts were what got sequenced. Regulatory, naive and central memory T cell samples averaged approximately 3.8 million reads. Sequencing was performed with immunoSEQ multiplex PCR; in TCRdb, only in-frame clones are kept and a portion is missing. The table includes about 710,000 clones, over 11% detected once. A single heparinised draw of roughly 110 mL on average was taken per donor. Based on CD45RO/CCR7/CD25/CD127/CD95/CD27, CD4+ regulatory, stem cell-like memory, naive and central memory cells were sorted. This chain connects TRBV5-4 to TRBJ2-1; D might be TRBD1 (6 bases). The source material was naive CD4+ T cells from blood. The TCR sequence derives from a man between 18 and 29 years old with type 1 diabetes. CDR3: CASSLPRQAGYNEQFF. The DNA for the CDR3 is TGTGCCAGCAGCTTGCCCCGACAGGCGGGTTACAATGAGCAGTTCTTC.